This entry lists 11 T cell receptor beta chains sequenced from one sample in a study of CD8+ T cells in alopecia areata. Treatment specified: oral pan-JAK inhibitor, 5-10 mg twice daily. Reverse transcription of extracted RNA yielded cDNA, which provided the sequencing template. Sequencing was performed with immunoSEQ multiplex PCR; in TCRdb, only in-frame clones are kept and a portion is missing. Of fewer than 250,000 clones in the sample, around 56% were seen once. The sequencing used CD4+ T cells sorted from blood, collected at week 4, from a patient treated with tofacitinib. These receptors came from a human donor with alopecia areata.

The sample holds a few counts of this clone. The rearrangement uses TRBV6-5 and TRBJ1-1, with D unclear. The CDR3 sequence is 13 residues long. V was trimmed by 8 bases and J by 1 base, leaving 11 bases between them. CDR1 is MNHEY, CDR2 SVGAGI, per germline. The CDR3 loop reads CASGRAGNTEAFF. The DNA for the CDR3 is TGTGCCAGCGGCAGAGCGGGGAACACTGAAGCTTTCTTT.

Many counts were recorded for this clone. The chain links TRBV4-3 to TRBJ2-4; 7 bases are shared with TRBD1. Germline V lookup: CDR1 LGHNA, CDR2 YSLEER. The CDR3 runs 17 residues. The ends lost 3 bases at V and 0 bases at J; junction bases unmatched: 8. This CDR3 reads CASSQRGTDIAKNIQYF. The CDR3 coding sequence is TGCGCCAGCAGCCAGAGAGGGACAGATATAGCCAAAAACATTCAGTACTTC.

This rearrangement joins TRBV19 to TRBJ1-5; D is undetermined. Germline V lookup: CDR1 LNHDA, CDR2 SQIVND (reference sequence). V was pared by 10 bases and J by 2 bases, with 12 bases between. This CDR3 is built from 13 residues. The DNA for the CDR3 is TGTGCCACCTCGTGGACCGGCAATCAGCCCCAGCATTTT. It is translated as CATSWTGNQPQHF.

This chain links TRBV30 with TRBJ2-1; 8 bases align to TRBD1. V trimming: 5 bases; J trimming: 10 bases; junction bases outside the gene matches: 4. Per germline, CDR1 GTSNPN and CDR2 SVGIG (reference sequence). CDR3 length equals 11 residues. CDR3 protein: CAWHRDREQFF. CDR3 coding DNA: TGTGCCTGGCACCGGGACAGGGAGCAGTTCTTC.

In nucleotides, the CDR3 is TGCAGCGCCTACAGGGGACAGAACACTGAAGCTTTCTTT. Translation: CSAYRGQNTEAFF. The chain combines TRBV29-1 with TRBJ1-1; TRBD1 aligns across 7 bases. This CDR3 spans 13 amino acids. V shed 7 bases, J shed 1 base, and the junction held 6 bases outside the gene matches. Germline V gene sequence: CDR1 SQVTM, CDR2 ANQGSEA.

This chain links TRBV6-5 with TRBJ2-5; the D gene is possibly TRBD1 (5 bases). The CDR3 sequence is 13 residues long. The germline V gene has CDR1 MNHEY and CDR2 SVGAGI. The V end lost 2 bases, the J end lost 4 bases, and 8 bases lay between the germline ends. The CDR3 is CASSYDSLETQYF. In DNA, the CDR3 is TGTGCCAGCAGTTACGACAGTCTAGAGACCCAGTACTTC.

The chain is built from TRBV7-2 and TRBJ2-7; D might be TRBD1 (6 bases). CDR1 and CDR2 from the germline V gene are SGHTA and FQGNSA. The germline V and J ends were trimmed by 4 bases and 5 bases, with 12 bases remaining between them. The CDR3 runs to 13 residues. The CDR3 DNA reads as TGTGCCAGCAGCTCCACAGGGTCCCACGAGCAGTACTTC. Translated: CASSSTGSHEQYF.

A word on this clone: At one end the junction does not follow the germline gene, possibly because of a read error. The chain links TRBV2 to TRBJ1-4; maybe TRBD1 (6 bases). CDR3 length: 13 amino acids. From germline, CDR1 is SNHLY and CDR2 FYNNEI. CDR3 nucleotide sequence: TGTGCCAGCAGTGAGGTGAGGGGACACCAAACACCTTTT. Protein sequence: CASSEVRGHQTPF.

In its sample, this clone was seen a few times. The chain links TRBV29-1 to TRBJ2-6; D uncertain. V was cut by 3 bases and J by 4 bases, with 10 bases left in between. CDR1 is SQVTM, CDR2 ANQGSEA, per germline. CDR3 length equals 14 residues. CDR3 sequence (DNA): TGCAGCGTTGACCGACCACCGGGGGCCAACGTCCTGACTTTC. This translates into CSVDRPPGANVLTF.

The table lists this clone with a few counts. The chain joins TRBV13 to TRBJ2-5; TRBD2 agrees at 10 bases. Germline CDR1 PRHDT, CDR2 FYEKMQ (reference sequence). This CDR3 is built from 13 residues. J gave up 5 bases and V 3 bases, and 0 bases lay outside the gene matches. The CDR3: CASSLTSGETQYF. CDR3 DNA sequence: TGTGCCAGCAGCTTGACTAGCGGGGAGACCCAGTACTTC.

The chain couples TRBV30 to TRBJ1-2; D is uncertain. Germline CDR1 is GTSNPN and CDR2 is SVGIG (reference sequence). The V gene lost 4 bases and the J gene lost 7 bases, with 19 bases spanning the gap. CDR3 size: 14 residues. The CDR3: CAWILGGRSSGYTF. Written as DNA, the CDR3 is TGTGCCTGGATCTTGGGCGGTAGATCGAGTGGCTACACCTTC.